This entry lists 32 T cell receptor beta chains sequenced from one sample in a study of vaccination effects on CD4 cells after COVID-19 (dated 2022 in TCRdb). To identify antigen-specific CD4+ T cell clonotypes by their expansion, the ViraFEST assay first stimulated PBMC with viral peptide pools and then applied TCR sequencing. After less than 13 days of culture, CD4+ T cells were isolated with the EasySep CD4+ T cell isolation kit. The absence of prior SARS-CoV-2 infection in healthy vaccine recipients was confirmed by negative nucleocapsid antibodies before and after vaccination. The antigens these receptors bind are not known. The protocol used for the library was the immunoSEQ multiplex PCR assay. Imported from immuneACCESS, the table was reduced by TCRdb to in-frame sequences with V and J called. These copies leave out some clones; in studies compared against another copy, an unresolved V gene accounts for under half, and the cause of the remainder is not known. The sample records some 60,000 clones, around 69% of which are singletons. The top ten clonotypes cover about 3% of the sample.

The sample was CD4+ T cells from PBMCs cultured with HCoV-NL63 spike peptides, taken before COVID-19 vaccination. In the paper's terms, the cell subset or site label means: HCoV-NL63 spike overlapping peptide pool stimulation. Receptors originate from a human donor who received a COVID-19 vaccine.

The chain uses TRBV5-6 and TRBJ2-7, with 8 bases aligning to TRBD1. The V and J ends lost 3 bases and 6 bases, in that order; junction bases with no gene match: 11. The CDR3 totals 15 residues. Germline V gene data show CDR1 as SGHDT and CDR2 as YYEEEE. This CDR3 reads CASSYPGQGSLEQYV. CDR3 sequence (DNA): TGTGCCAGCAGCTATCCTGGACAGGGATCCCTCGAGCAGTACGTC.

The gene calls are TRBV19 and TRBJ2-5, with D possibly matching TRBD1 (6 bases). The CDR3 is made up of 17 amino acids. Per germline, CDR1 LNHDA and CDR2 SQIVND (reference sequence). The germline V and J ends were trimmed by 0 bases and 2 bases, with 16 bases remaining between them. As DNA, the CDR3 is TGTGCCAGTAGTATAGACCACCAGTCCGGACAGCAAGAGACCCAGTACTTC. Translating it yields CASSIDHQSGQQETQYF.

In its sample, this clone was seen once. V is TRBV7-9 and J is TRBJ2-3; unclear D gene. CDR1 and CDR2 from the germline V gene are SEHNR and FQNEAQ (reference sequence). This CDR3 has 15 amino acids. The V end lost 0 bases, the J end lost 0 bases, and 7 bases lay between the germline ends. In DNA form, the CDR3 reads TGTGCCAGCAGCTTAGCGGGAACTAGCACAGATACGCAGTATTTT. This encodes CASSLAGTSTDTQYF.

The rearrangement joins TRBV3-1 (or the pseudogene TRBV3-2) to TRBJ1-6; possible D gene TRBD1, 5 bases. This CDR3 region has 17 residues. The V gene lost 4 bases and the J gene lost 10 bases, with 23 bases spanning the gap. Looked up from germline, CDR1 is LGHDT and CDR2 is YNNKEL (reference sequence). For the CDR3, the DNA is TGTGCCAGCAGCCGGGGAGGGACGCTACGTTGGGAATCACCCCTCCACTTT. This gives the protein CASSRGGTLRWESPLHF.

CDR3 sequence (DNA): TGTGCCAGCAGTAAACCTACAGGGAACAATGAGCAGTTCTTC. Translated: CASSKPTGNNEQFF. The J gene is TRBJ2-1, the V gene TRBV6-2 or TRBV6-3, with TRBD1 as a possible D gene (6 bases). Trimming took off 5 bases at V and 5 bases at J, with 13 bases between the two ends. CDR3 length equals 14 residues. Germline lookup yields CDR1 MNHEY and CDR2 SVGEGT.

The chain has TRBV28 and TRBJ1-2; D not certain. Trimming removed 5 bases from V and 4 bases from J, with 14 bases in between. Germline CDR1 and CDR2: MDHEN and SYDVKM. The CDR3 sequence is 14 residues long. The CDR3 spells CASSRTSGSYGYTF. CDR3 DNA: TGTGCCAGCAGTCGGACGAGCGGGTCCTATGGCTACACCTTC.

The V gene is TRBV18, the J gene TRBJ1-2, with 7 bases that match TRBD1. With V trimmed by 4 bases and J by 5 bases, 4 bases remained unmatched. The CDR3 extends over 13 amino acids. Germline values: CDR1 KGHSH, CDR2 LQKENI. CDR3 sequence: CASSRQGTYGYTF. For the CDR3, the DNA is TGTGCCAGCTCACGACAGGGTACTTATGGCTACACCTTC.

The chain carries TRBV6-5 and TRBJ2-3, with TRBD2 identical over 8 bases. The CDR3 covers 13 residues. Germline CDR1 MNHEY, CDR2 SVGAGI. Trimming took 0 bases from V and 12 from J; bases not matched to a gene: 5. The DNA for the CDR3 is TGTGCCAGCAGTTACTCGATAGCGGGGTACCAGTATTTT. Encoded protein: CASSYSIAGYQYF.

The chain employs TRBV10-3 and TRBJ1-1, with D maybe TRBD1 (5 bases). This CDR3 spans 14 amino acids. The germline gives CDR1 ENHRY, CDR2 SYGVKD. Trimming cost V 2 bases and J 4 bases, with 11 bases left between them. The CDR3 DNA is TGTGCCATCAGTGAGACGGGGCAGGTCACTGAAGCTTTCTTT. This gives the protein CAISETGQVTEAFF.

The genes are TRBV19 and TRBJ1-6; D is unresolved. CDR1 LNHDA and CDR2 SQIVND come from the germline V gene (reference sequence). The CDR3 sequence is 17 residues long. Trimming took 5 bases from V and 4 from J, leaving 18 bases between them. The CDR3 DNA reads TGTGCCAGTAGTCGAAGTCCGGACGGGAGATATAATTCACCCCTCCACTTT. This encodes CASSRSPDGRYNSPLHF.

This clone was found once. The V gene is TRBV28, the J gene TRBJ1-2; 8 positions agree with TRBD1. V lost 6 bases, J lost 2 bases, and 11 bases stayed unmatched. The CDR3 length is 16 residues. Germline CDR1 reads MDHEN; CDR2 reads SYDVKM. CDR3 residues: CASSFFWTGRNYGYTF. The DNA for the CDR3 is TGTGCCAGCAGCTTCTTCTGGACAGGGAGGAACTATGGCTACACCTTC.

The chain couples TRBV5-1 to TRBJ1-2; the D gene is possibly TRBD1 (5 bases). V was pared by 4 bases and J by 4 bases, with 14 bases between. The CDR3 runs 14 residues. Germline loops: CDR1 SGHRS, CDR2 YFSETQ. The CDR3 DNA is TGCGCCAGCAGCGAGTCGACAGTGACCTATGGCTACACCTTC. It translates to CASSESTVTYGYTF. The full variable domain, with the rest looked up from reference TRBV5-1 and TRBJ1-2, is KAGVTQTPRYLIKTRGQQVTLSCSPISGHRSVSWYQQTPGQGLQFLFEYFSETQRNKGNFPGRFSGRQFSNSRSEMNVSTLELGDSALYLCASSESTVTYGYTFGSGTRLTVV.

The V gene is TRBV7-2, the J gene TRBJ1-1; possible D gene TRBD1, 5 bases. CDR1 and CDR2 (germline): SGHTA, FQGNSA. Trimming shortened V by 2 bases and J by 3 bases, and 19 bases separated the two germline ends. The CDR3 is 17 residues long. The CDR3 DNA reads TGTGCCAGCAGCTTAATGGCGGGGGGGGGAGGGTACACTGAAGCTTTCTTT. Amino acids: CASSLMAGGGGYTEAFF. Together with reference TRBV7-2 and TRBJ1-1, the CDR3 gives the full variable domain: GAGVSQSPSNKVTEKGKDVELRCDPISGHTALYWYRQSLGQGLEFLIYFQGNSAPDKSGLPSDRFSAERTGGSVSTLTIQRTQQEDSAVYLCASSLMAGGGGYTEAFFGQGTRLTVV.

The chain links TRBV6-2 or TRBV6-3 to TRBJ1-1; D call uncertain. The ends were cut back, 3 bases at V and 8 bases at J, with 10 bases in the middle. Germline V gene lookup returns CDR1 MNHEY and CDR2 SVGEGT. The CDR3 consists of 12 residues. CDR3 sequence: CASSYRGIEAFF. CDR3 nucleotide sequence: TGTGCCAGCAGTTATCGGGGAATCGAAGCTTTCTTT.

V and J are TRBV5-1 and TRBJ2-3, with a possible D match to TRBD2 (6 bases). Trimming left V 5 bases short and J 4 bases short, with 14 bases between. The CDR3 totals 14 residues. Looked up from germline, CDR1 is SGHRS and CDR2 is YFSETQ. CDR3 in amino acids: CASRRLESADTQYF. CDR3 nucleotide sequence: TGCGCCAGCAGACGACTAGAGAGCGCAGATACGCAGTATTTT.

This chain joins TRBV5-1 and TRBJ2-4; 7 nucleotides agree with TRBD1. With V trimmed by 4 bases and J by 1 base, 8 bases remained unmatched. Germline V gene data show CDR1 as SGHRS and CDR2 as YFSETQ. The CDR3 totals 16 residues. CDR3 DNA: TGCGCCAGCAGCCAGGACAAGGGGGCTGCCAAAAACATTCAGTACTTC. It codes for CASSQDKGAAKNIQYF. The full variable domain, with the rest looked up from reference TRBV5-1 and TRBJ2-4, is KAGVTQTPRYLIKTRGQQVTLSCSPISGHRSVSWYQQTPGQGLQFLFEYFSETQRNKGNFPGRFSGRQFSNSRSEMNVSTLELGDSALYLCASSQDKGAAKNIQYFGAGTRLSVL.

In nucleotides, the CDR3 is TGTGCCAGCTCACCAGAGAACGGATACAACACTGAAGCTTTCTTT. Translating gives CASSPENGYNTEAFF. The rearrangement joins TRBV18 to TRBJ1-1; D gene uncertain. The V and J ends lost 2 bases and 2 bases respectively, with 12 bases between them. Per the germline V gene, CDR1 is KGHSH and CDR2 is LQKENI. The CDR3 runs 15 residues.

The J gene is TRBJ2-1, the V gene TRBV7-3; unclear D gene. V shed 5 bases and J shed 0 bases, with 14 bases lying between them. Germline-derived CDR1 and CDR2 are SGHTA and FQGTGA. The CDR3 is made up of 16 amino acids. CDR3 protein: CASSTAVIGSYNEQFF. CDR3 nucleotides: TGTGCCAGCAGCACGGCAGTCATAGGCTCCTACAATGAGCAGTTCTTC.

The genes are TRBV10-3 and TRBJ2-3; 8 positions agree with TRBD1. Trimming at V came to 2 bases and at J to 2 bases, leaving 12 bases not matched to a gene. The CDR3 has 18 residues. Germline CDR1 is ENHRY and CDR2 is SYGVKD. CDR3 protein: CAISETSQGQGLTDTQYF. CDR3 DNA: TGTGCCATCAGTGAGACCTCGCAAGGACAGGGCCTCACAGATACGCAGTATTTT.

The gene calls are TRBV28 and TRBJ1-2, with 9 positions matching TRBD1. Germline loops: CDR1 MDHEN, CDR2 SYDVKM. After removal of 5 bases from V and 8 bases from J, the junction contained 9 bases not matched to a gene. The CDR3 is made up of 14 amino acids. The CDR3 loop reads CASSLSDRGFGYTF. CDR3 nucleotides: TGTGCCAGCAGTCTGTCCGACAGGGGGTTCGGCTACACCTTC.

The CDR3 here is CATSDSGTGGTDTQYF. The CDR3 DNA is TGTGCCACCAGTGATTCCGGGACAGGCGGCACAGATACGCAGTATTTT. V gene TRBV24-1 combines with J gene TRBJ2-3, with 8 bases that match TRBD1. The germline V gene has CDR1 KGHDR and CDR2 SFDVKD. J was trimmed by 1 base and V by 2 bases; bases with no gene match: 4. The CDR3 runs to 16 residues.

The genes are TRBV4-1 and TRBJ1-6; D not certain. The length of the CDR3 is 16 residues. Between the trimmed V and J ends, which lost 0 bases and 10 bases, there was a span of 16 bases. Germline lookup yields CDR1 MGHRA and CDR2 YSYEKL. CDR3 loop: CASSQDPTPGKSPLHF. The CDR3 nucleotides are TGCGCCAGCAGCCAAGATCCCACCCCGGGGAAGTCACCCCTCCACTTT.

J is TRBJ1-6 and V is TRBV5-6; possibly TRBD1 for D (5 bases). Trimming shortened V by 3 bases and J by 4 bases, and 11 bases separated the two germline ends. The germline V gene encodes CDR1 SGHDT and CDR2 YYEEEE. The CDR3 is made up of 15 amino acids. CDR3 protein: CASSYGTHYNSPLHF. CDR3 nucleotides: TGTGCCAGCAGCTACGGGACGCATTATAATTCACCCCTCCACTTT.

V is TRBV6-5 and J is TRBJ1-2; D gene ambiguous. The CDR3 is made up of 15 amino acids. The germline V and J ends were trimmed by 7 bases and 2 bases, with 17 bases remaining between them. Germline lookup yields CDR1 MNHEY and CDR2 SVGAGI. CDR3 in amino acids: CASTTNPVPNYGYTF. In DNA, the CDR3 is TGTGCCAGCACCACCAACCCCGTTCCGAACTATGGCTACACCTTC.

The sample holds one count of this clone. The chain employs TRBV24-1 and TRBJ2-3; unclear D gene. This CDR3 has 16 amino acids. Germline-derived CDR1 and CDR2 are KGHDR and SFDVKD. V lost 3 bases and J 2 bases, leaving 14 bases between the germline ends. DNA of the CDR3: TGTGCCACCAGTGATACTACTAACTATATCACAGATACGCAGTATTTT. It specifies CATSDTTNYITDTQYF.

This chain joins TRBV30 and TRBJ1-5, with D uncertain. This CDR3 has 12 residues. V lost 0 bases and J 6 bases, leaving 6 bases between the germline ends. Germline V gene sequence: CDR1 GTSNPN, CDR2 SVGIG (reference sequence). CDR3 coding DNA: TGTGCCTGGAGTGTTACGGGTCAGCCCCAGCATTTT. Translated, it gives CAWSVTGQPQHF.

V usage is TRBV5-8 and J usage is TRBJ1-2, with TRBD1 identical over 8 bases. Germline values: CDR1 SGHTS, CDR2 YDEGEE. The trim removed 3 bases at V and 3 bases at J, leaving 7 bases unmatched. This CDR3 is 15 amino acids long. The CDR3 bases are TGTGCCAGCAGCTGGGGTCAGGGGGCGGACTATGGCTACACCTTC. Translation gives CASSWGQGADYGYTF.

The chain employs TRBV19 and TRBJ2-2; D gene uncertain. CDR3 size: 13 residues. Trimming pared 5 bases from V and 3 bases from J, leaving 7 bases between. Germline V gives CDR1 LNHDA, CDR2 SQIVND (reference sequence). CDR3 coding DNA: TGTGCCAGTAGTGCCCAGTACACCGGGGAGCTGTTTTTT. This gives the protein CASSAQYTGELFF. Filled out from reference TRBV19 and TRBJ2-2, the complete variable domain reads DGGITQSPKYLFRKEGQNVTLSCEQNLNHDAMYWYRQDPGQGLRLIYYSQIVNDFQKGDIAEGYSVSREKKESFPLTVTSAQKNPTAFYLCASSAQYTGELFFGEGSRLTVL.

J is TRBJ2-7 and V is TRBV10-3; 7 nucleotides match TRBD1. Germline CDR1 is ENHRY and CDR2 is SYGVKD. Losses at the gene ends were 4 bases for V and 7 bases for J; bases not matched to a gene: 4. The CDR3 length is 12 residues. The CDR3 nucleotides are TGTGCCATCAGTGGTACAGGGGCGGAGCAGTACGTC. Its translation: CAISGTGAEQYV.

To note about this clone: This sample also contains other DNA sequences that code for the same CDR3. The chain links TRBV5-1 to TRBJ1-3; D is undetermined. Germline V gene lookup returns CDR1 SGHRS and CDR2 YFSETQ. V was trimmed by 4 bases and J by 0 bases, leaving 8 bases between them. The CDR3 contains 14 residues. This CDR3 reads CASSPGGSGNTIYF. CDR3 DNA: TGCGCCAGCAGCCCCGGCGGCTCTGGAAACACCATATATTTT.

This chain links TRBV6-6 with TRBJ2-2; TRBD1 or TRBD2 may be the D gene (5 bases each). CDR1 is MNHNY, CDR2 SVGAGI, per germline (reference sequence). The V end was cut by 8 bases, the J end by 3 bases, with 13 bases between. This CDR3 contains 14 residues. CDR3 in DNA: TGTGCCAGCTTGGGGGAAGGTGACACCGGGGAGCTGTTTTTT. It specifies CASLGEGDTGELFF.

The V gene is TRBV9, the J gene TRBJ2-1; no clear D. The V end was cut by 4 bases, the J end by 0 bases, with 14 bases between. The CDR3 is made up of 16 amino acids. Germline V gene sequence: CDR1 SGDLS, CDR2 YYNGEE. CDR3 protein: CASSPRTLLSYNEQFF. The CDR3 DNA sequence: TGTGCCAGCAGCCCCAGGACCTTACTCTCCTACAATGAGCAGTTCTTC. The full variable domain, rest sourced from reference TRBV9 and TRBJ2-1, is DSGVTQTPKHLITATGQRVTLRCSPRSGDLSVYWYQQSLDQGLQFLIQYYNGEERAKGNILERFSAQQFPDLHSELNLSSLELGDSALYFCASSPRTLLSYNEQFFGPGTRLTVL.